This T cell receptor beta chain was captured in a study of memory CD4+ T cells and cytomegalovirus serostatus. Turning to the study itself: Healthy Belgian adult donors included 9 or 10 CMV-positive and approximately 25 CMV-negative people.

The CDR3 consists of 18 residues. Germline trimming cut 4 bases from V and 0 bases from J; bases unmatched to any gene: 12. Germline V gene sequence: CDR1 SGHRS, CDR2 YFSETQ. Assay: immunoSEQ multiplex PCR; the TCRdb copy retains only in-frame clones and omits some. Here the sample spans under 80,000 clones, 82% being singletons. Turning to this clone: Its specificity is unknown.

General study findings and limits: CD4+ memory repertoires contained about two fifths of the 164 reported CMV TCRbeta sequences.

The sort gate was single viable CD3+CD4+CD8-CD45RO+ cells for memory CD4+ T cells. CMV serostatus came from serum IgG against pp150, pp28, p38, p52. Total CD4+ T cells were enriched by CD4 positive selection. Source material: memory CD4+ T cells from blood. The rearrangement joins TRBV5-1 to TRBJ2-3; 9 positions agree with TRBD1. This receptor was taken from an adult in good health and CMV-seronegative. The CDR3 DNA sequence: TGCGCCAGCAGCGTGGGGGACAGGGCCTCCTCTAGCACAGATACGCAGTATTTT. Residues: CASSVGDRASSSTDTQYF.